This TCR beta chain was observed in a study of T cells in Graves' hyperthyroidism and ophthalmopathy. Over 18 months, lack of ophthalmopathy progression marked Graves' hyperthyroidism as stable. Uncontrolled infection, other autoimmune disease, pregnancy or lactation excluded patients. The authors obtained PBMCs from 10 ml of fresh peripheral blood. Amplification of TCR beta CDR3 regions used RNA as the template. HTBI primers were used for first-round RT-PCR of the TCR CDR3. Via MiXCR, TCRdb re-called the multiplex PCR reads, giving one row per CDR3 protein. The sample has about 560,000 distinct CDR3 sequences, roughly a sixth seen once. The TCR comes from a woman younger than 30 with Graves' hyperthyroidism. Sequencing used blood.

The CDR3 DNA reads as TGCAGCGTCGAAAGGGGACAGGGTTACGAGCAGTACTTC. Its translation: CSVERGQGYEQYF. The chain is built from TRBV29-1 and TRBJ2-7, with 9 nucleotides matching TRBD1. CDR1 is SQVTM, CDR2 ANQGSEA, per germline. This CDR3 contains 13 residues. Trimming took 6 bases from V and 4 from J; bases not matched to a gene: 7.